The 12 T cell receptor beta chains in this list originate from one sample, sequenced in a study of T cell clonality in common variable immunodeficiency (dated by TCRdb to about 2015). The library was built by means of the immunoSEQ multiplex PCR assay. In TCRdb, the immuneACCESS table is reduced to in-frame sequences with V and J assigned. These tables do not hold every clone; where another copy was compared, an unresolved V gene accounts for under half, and the others remain unexplained. The sample comprises 57,000 or so clones, and every one was counted more than once. Approximately 1.7% of the sample is in the top ten clones. Sequencing was carried out using peripheral blood mononuclear cells. The receptors derive from a person aged 18 to 75 in good health.

This clone was counted at least ten times. The sequence runs out 3 residues before the end of the CDR3; the remainder is reconstructed from the germline J gene. The chain uses TRBV5-1 and TRBJ2-1; 10 bases fit TRBD2. The CDR3 length is 16 residues. CDR1 and CDR2 (germline): SGHRS, YFSETQ. Trimming took 4 bases from V and 0 from J; bases not matched to a gene: 4. The CDR3 DNA, read in part, is TGCGCCAGCAGCAGCGGACTAGCGGACTCCTACAATGAG. Its protein is CASSSGLADSYNE. The full CDR3 protein is CASSSGLADSYNEQFF.

This clone was seen at least ten times. The read terminates 3 residues ahead of where the CDR3 ends, so the germline J gene completes it. The V gene is TRBV5-4, the J gene TRBJ2-5; 13 bases align to TRBD2. The CDR3 contains 15 residues. Germline CDR1 reads SGHNT; CDR2 reads YYREEE (reference sequence). The junction had 2 bases not matched to a gene; V was cut back by 1 base and J by 5 bases. The sequenced part of the CDR3 DNA is TGTGCCAGCAGCTTGTCGACTAGCGGGGGGGAGACC. This codes for CASSLSTSGGET. The complete CDR3 sequence is CASSLSTSGGETQYF.

Concerning this clone: The DNA ends 3 residues before the CDR3 does, and the rest of the CDR3 is filled in from the germline J gene. V is TRBV20-1 and J is TRBJ2-7; the match to TRBD2 covers 12 bases. The V gene end was trimmed by 6 bases and the J gene end by 2 bases; junction bases not matched to a gene: 5. CDR1 DFQATT and CDR2 SNEGSKA come from the germline V gene (reference sequence). This CDR3 has 14 amino acids. CDR3 DNA (partial): TGCAGTGCGCGGACTAGCGGGGCCCCCTACGAG. This translates into CSARTSGAPYE. The whole CDR3 protein is CSARTSGAPYEQYF.

This clone was seen ten or more times. The sequenced fragment ends 3 residues before the CDR3 boundary, so the rest is inferred from the germline J gene. This specimen includes other DNA sequences encoding the same CDR3. The V call is TRBV30, the J call TRBJ2-7; 10 nucleotides align to TRBD1. Trimming took 1 base from V and 5 from J; bases not matched to a gene: 8. The CDR3 is 15 amino acids. CDR1 GTSNPN and CDR2 SVGIG come from the germline V gene (reference sequence). Here the CDR3 reads CAWSGTGGRVDEQYF. Incomplete CDR3 DNA: TGTGCCTGGAGTGGGACAGGGGGTAGAGTAGACGAG.

This clone was detected ten times or more. The sequenced fragment ends 3 residues before the CDR3 boundary, so the rest is inferred from the germline J gene. The chain recombines TRBV5-4 with TRBJ1-2, with 10 nucleotides matching TRBD1. The J segment lost 2 bases and the V segment lost 0 bases, leaving 1 base of the junction unmatched. Germline CDR1 and CDR2: SGHNT and YYREEE (reference sequence). The CDR3 extends over 15 amino acids. The CDR3 protein is CASSLGGQGNYGYTF. The CDR3 DNA, read in part, is TGTGCCAGCAGCTTGGGGGGACAGGGGAACTATGGC.

This clone was recorded many times. The sequence runs out 3 residues before the end of the CDR3; the remainder is reconstructed from the germline J gene. V gene TRBV5-1 combines with J gene TRBJ2-3; D is perhaps TRBD2 (6 bases). The CDR3 extends over 14 amino acids. Germline CDR1 and CDR2: SGHRS and YFSETQ. The V and J ends lost 5 bases and 0 bases respectively, with 10 bases between them. CDR3 in amino acids: CASREGRSTDTQYF. The CDR3 bases that were read are TGCGCCAGCAGGGAGGGCCGGAGCACAGATACG.

This clone was seen repeatedly, ten times or more. The read stops 3 residues short of the end of the CDR3; the missing end is completed from the germline J gene. V gene TRBV28 combines with J gene TRBJ2-5; 9 positions match TRBD1. With V trimmed by 3 bases and J by 2 bases, 4 bases remained unmatched. CDR1 MDHEN and CDR2 SYDVKM come from the germline V gene. CDR3 length: 15 residues. CDR3 protein: CASSLATGGQETQYF. The CDR3 bases that were read are TGTGCCAGCAGTTTGGCGACAGGGGGACAAGAGACC.

This clone has at least ten counts. The read ends 3 residues shy of where the CDR3 ends; the end is completed using the germline J gene. The chain is built from TRBV7-9 and TRBJ2-5, with D possibly TRBD2 on 6 matching bases. The germline V and J ends were trimmed by 0 bases and 2 bases, with 7 bases remaining between them. The CDR3 is made up of 14 amino acids. The V gene's germline CDR1 is SEHNR and CDR2 FQNEAQ (reference sequence). CDR3 DNA, as far as it was read: TGTGCCAGCAGCTTAGCTAGCGGTCAAGAGACC. It codes for CASSLASGQET. In full, the CDR3 is CASSLASGQETQYF.

The table lists this clone with many counts. The CDR3 end is not reached by the read, which stops 3 residues before it; the germline J gene fills it in. The V call is TRBV6-2 or TRBV6-3, the J call TRBJ2-2; TRBD1 aligns across 8 bases. The CDR3 length is 15 residues. The germline V gene encodes CDR1 MNHEY and CDR2 SVGEGT. With V trimmed by 4 bases and J by 1 base, 2 bases remained unmatched. The CDR3 loop reads CASSSQGVNTGELFF. CDR3 DNA, as far as it was read: TGTGCCAGCAGTTCACAGGGGGTGAACACCGGGGAG.

This clone was recorded a few times. The read ends 3 residues shy of where the CDR3 ends; the end is completed using the germline J gene. V is TRBV2 and J is TRBJ2-5; D gene unclear. CDR3 length: 12 amino acids. Germline V gene sequence: CDR1 SNHLY, CDR2 FYNNEI. Trimming removed 7 bases at V and 3 bases at J, with 9 bases between. CDR3 residues: CASNRREETQYF. Incomplete CDR3 DNA: TGTGCCAGCAATAGACGGGAAGAGACC.

This clone was found many times. CDR3 bases read: TGTGCCAGAAGTAGCGGGAGGTTCACAGATACG. Amino acids: CARSSGRFTDT. The CDR3, in full, reads CARSSGRFTDTQYF. The chain is built from TRBV14 and TRBJ2-3; 10 positions match TRBD2. The CDR3 extends 3 residues past the end of the read, so its final part is completed from the germline J gene. The trim removed 9 bases at V and 2 bases at J, leaving 5 bases unmatched. The CDR3 contains 14 residues. Germline V gives CDR1 SGHDN, CDR2 FVKESK.

This clone appeared many times. The observed sequence ends 3 residues before the CDR3 terminus, with the missing tail filled in from the germline J gene. V is TRBV7-3 and J is TRBJ2-5, with a possible D match to TRBD2 (5 bases). CDR1 SGHTA and CDR2 FQGTGA come from the germline V gene. The CDR3 has 14 residues. The V and J ends lost 1 base and 5 bases respectively, with 11 bases between them. The part of the CDR3 DNA that was read is TGTGCCAGCAGCTTAAATCCAGCGGTTGAGACC. It is translated as CASSLNPAVET. The CDR3 as a whole reads CASSLNPAVETQYF.